These 3 T cell receptor beta chains were all obtained from the same sample, sequenced in a study of post-analysis software for immune sequencing data. Study results and caveats: The study found TRBV5-6, TRBV5-1 and TRBV20-1 among five TRBV segments more frequent in patients than controls.

The TCR beta cDNA libraries contained unique molecular identifiers. TCRdb reprocessed the PCR reads via MiXCR and lists one record per CDR3 protein. Of approximately 630,000 distinct CDR3 sequences listed, 55% to 70% are singletons. Their antigens remain unidentified. Source material: blood. These receptors were taken from a girl aged 2-10 years with multiple sclerosis.

This chain joins TRBV2 and TRBJ2-3; tentatively, D is TRBD2 (6 bases). This CDR3 contains 14 residues. V lost 11 bases to trimming and J lost 1 base, with 16 bases between them. The germline gives CDR1 SNHLY, CDR2 FYNNEI. The CDR3 sequence: CAAGRDCGTDTQYF. The CDR3 bases are TGTGCCGCAGGCAGGGACTGTGGCACAGATACGCAGTATTTT.

The rearrangement joins TRBV12-3 or TRBV12-4 to TRBJ2-7; the D gene is possibly TRBD1 (6 bases). The V end was cut by 5 bases, the J end by 7 bases, with 9 bases between. The CDR3 consists of 11 residues. CDR3 sequence: CASSPRGEQYF. The CDR3, as DNA: TGTGCCAGCAGTCCAAGGGGGGAGCAGTACTTC.

In this sample, this clonotype turned up a few times. An end of the junction differs from the germline gene, which may be a read error. J is TRBJ2-1 and V is TRBV5-1, with 10 bases identical to TRBD2. This CDR3 is 15 amino acids long. Germline V lookup: CDR1 SGHRS, CDR2 YFSETQ. CDR3 region: CASSLGLAVYNEQFF. The CDR3 bases are TGTGCCAGCAGCCTTGGACTAGCGGTATACAATGAGCAGTTCTTC.